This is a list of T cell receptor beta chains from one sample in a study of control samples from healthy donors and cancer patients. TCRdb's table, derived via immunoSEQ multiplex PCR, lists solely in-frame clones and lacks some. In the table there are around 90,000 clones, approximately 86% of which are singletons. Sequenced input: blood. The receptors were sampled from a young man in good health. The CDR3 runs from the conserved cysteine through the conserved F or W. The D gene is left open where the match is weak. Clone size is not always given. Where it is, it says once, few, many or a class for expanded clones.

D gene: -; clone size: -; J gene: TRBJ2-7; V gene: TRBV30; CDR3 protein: CAWSLQSSYEQYF; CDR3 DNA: TGTGCCTGGAGCCTCCAGAGCTCCTACGAGCAGTACTTC
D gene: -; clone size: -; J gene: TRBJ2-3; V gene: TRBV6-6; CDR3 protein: CATKTILADTQYF; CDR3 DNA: TGTGCCACCAAAACGATACTAGCCGATACGCAGTATTTT
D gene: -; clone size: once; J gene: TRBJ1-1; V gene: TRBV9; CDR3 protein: CASSVGLRTEAFF; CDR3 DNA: TGTGCCAGCAGCGTAGGTTTACGGACTGAAGCTTTCTTT
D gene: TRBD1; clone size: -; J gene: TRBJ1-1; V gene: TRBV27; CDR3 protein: CASSFGTGRFTEAFF; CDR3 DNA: TGTGCCAGCAGTTTCGGGACAGGGAGGTTCACTGAAGCTTTCTTT
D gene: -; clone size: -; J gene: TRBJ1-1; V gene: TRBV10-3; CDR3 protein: CAISESSPQNTEAFF; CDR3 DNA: TGTGCCATCAGTGAGTCGTCCCCACAAAACACTGAAGCTTTCTTT
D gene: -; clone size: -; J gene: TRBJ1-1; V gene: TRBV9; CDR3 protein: CASSRGAGNTEAFF; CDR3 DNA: TGTGCCAGCAGCCGGGGCGCAGGGAACACTGAAGCTTTCTTT
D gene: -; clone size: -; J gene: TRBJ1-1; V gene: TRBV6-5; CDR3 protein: CASNTAFQKKRAFF; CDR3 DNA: TGTGCCAGCAACACCGCTTTCCAAAAAAAAAGAGCTTTCTTT
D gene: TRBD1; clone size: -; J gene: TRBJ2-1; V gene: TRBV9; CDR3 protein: CASSVKDRGRGEQFF; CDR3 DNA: TGTGCCAGCAGCGTTAAGGACAGGGGGCGTGGTGAGCAGTTCTTC
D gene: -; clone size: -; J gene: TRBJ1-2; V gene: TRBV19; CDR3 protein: CASSAGDSNYGYTF; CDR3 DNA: TGTGCCAGTAGTGCCGGCGACTCAAACTATGGCTACACCTTC
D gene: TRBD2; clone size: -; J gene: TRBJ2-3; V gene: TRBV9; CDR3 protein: CASSASPGLATPTDTQYF; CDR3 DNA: TGTGCCAGCAGCGCGAGCCCGGGACTAGCTACCCCCACAGATACGCAGTATTTT
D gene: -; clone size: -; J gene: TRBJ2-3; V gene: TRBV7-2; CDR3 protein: CASSPGLSGVSDTQYF; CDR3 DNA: TGTGCCAGCAGCCCAGGACTATCAGGGGTGTCAGATACGCAGTATTTT
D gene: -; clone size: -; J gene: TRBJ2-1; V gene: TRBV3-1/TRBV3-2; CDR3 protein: CASSHGAGEQFF; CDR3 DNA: TGTGCCAGCAGCCACGGGGCAGGTGAGCAGTTCTTC
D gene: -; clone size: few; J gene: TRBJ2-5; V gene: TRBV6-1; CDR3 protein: CASSDGLPGTQYF; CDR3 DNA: TGTGCCAGCAGTGACGGGTTACCTGGGACCCAGTACTTC
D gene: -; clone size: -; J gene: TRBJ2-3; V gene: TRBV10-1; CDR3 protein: CASSGSAPGTQYF; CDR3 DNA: TGCGCCAGCAGTGGGTCAGCACCCGGTACGCAGTATTTT
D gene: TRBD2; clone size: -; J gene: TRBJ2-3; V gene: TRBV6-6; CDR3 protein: CASSYSAGGDTQYF; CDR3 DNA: TGTGCCAGCAGTTACAGCGCGGGGGGAGATACGCAGTATTTT
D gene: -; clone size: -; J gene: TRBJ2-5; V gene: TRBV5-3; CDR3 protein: CARSLFRGQQETQYF; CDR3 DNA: TGTGCCAGAAGCTTGTTCCGGGGCCAGCAAGAGACCCAGTACTTC
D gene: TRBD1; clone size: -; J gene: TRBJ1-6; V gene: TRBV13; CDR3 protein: CASSFLDRDNSPLHF; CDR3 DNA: TGTGCCAGCAGCTTTCTGGACAGGGATAATTCACCCCTCCACTTT
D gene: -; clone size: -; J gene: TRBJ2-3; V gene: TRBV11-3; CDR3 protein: CASSGGTLPEGTQYF; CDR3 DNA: TGTGCCAGCAGCGGCGGGACACTCCCCGAGGGTACGCAGTATTTT
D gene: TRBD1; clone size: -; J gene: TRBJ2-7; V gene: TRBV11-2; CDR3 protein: CASSPSDRLFSQYF; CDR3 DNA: TGTGCCAGCAGCCCCTCGGACAGGTTATTCTCGCAGTACTTC
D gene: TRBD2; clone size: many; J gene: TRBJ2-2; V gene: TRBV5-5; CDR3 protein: CASSMGLAGGNTGELFF; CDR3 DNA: TGTGCCAGCAGCATGGGACTAGCGGGAGGGAACACCGGGGAGCTGTTTTTT
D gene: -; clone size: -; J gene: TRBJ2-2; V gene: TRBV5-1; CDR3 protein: CASSFQSFGTGELFF; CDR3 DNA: TGCGCCAGCAGCTTTCAGTCTTTTGGCACCGGGGAGCTGTTTTTT
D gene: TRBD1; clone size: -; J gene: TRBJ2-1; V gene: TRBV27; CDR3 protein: CASSEGQGGNEQFF; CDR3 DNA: TGTGCCAGCAGTGAGGGACAGGGGGGGAATGAGCAGTTCTTC
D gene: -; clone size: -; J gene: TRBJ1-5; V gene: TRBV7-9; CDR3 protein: CASSQGKQPQHF; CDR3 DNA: TGTGCCAGCAGCCAAGGGAAGCAGCCCCAGCATTTT
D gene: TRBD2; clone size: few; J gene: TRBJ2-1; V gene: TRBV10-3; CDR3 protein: CAIKTLSGGNNEQFF; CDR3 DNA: TGTGCCATCAAAACCCTTAGCGGGGGGAACAATGAGCAGTTCTTC
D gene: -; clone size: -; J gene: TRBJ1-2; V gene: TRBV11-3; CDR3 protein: CASSLDGGAHGYTF; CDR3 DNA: TGTGCCAGCAGCTTGGATGGGGGCGCCCATGGCTACACCTTC
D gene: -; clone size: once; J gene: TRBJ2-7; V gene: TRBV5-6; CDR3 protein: CASSLGRIGEEQYF; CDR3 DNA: TGTGCCAGCAGCTTGGGTAGAATAGGGGAGGAGCAGTACTTC
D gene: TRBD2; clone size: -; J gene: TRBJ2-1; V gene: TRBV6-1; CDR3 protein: CASSETSGGANNEQFF; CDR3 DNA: TGTGCCAGCAGTGAGACTAGCGGGGGGGCAAACAATGAGCAGTTCTTC
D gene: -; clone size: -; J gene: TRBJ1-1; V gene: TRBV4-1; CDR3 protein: CASSQGGGGGTEAFF; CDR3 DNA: TGCGCCAGCAGCCAAGGAGGAGGGGGGGGAACTGAAGCTTTCTTT
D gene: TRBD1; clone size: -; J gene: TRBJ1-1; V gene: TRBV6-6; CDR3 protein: CASSSLQGMNTEAFF; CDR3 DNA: TGTGCCAGCAGTTCCTTACAGGGGATGAACACTGAAGCTTTCTTT
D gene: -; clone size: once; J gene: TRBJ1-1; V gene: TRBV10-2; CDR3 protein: CASSERTDSSAFF; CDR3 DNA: TGCGCCAGCAGTGAAAGGACCGATTCGTCTGCTTTCTTT
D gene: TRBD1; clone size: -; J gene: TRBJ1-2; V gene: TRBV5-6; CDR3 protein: CASSPTYRGRGKGYTF; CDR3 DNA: TGTGCCAGCAGCCCTACATACAGGGGGCGCGGAAAGGGCTACACCTTC
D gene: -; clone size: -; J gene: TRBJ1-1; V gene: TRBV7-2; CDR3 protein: CASSPQPNTEAFF; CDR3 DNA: TGTGCCAGCAGCCCTCAGCCGAACACTGAAGCTTTCTTT
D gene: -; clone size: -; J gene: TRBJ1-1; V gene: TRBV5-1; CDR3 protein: CASSLAFGLNTEAFF; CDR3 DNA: TGCGCCAGCAGCTTGGCCTTCGGGTTAAACACTGAAGCTTTCTTT
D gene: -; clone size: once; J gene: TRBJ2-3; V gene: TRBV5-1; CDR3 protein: CASSLAEGGSTDTQYF; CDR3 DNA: TGCGCCAGCAGCTTGGCCGAGGGGGGGAGCACAGATACGCAGTATTTT
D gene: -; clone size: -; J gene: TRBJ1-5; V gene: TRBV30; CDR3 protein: CAWNRGNQPQHF; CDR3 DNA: TGTGCCTGGAACAGGGGCAATCAGCCCCAGCATTTT
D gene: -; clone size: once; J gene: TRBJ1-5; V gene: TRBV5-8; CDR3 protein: CASSLLGVSNQPQHF; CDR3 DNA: TGTGCCAGCAGCTTGTTGGGGGTTAGCAATCAGCCCCAGCATTTT
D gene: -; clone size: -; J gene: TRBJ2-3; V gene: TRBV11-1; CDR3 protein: CASRRSDGRTDTQYF; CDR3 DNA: TGTGCCAGCAGAAGATCGGACGGACGCACAGATACGCAGTATTTT
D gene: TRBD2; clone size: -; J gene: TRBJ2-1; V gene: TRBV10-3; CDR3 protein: CAISLAGGPSYNEQFF; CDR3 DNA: TGTGCCATCAGTCTAGCGGGGGGGCCCTCCTACAATGAGCAGTTCTTC
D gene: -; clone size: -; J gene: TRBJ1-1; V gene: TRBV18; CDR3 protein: CASSPPGVFEAFF; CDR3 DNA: TGTGCCAGCTCACCACCGGGCGTTTTTGAAGCTTTCTTT
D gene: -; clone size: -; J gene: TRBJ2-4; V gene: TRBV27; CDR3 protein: CASILLPPGRGYVKNIQYF; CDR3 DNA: TGTGCCAGCATCCTTCTCCCCCCGGGCCGAGGGTATGTCAAAAACATTCAGTACTTC
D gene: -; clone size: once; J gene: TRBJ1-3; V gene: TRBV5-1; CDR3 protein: CASSLSRGNTIYF; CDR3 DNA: TGCGCCAGCAGCTTGAGTCGAGGAAACACCATATATTTT
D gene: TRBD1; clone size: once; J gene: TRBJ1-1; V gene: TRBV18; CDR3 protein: CASSPGTGLNTEAFF; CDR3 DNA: TGTGCCAGCTCACCTGGGACAGGGTTGAACACTGAAGCTTTCTTT
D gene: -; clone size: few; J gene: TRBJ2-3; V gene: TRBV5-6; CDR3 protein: CASSLSLRGMLDTQYF; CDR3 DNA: TGTGCCAGCAGCTTGTCGTTAAGGGGGATGTTGGATACGCAGTATTTT
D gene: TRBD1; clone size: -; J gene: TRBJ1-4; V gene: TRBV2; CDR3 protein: CASRTGNEKLFF; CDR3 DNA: TGTGCCAGCAGGACAGGGAATGAAAAACTGTTTTTT
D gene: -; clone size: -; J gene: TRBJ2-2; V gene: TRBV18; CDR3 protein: CASSPGVGELFF; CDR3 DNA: TGTGCCAGCTCACCAGGGGTCGGGGAGCTGTTTTTT
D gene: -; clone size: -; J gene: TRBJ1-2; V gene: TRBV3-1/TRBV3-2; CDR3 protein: CASSQDWGGGRGYTF; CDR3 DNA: TGTGCCAGCAGCCAAGATTGGGGGGGCGGGCGCGGCTACACCTTC
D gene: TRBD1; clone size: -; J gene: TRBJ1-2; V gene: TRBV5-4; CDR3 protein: CASSNTGDGYTF; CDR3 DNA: TGTGCCAGCAGTAACACAGGGGACGGCTACACCTTC
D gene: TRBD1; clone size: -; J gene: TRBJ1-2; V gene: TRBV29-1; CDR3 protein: CSVGGQGVGYTF; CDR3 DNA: TGCAGCGTTGGTGGACAGGGGGTGGGCTACACCTTC
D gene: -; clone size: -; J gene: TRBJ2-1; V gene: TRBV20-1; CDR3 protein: CSAMRLAEQFF; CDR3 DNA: TGCAGTGCGATGCGTCTAGCGGAGCAGTTCTTC
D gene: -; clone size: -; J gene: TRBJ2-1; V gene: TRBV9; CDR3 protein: CASTPSGDNEQFF; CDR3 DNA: TGTGCCAGCACTCCCTCGGGGGATAATGAGCAGTTCTTC
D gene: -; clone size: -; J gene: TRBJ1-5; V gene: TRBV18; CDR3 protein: CASRPGGGIDSNQPQHF; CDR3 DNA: TGTGCCAGCCGACCGGGGGGCGGGATTGATAGCAATCAGCCCCAGCATTTT
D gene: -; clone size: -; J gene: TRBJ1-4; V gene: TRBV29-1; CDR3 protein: CSVAVNEKLFF; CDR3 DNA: TGCAGCGTGGCAGTTAATGAAAAACTGTTTTTT
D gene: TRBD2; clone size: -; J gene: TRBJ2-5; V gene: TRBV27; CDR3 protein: CASSQRGAKWETQYF; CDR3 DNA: TGTGCCAGCAGTCAGCGGGGGGCTAAATGGGAGACCCAGTACTTC
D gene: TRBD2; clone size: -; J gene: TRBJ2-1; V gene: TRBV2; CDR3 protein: CASSEDLAGAYNEQFF; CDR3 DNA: TGTGCCAGCAGTGAAGACCTAGCGGGGGCTTACAATGAGCAGTTCTTC
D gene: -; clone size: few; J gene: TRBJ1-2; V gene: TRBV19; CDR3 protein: CASSYVGHLYGYTF; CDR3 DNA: TGTGCCAGTAGTTACGTAGGGCACCTCTATGGCTACACCTTC
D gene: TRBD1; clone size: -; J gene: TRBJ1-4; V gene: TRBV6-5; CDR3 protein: CASGRQGSNEKLFF; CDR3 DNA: TGTGCCAGCGGCAGACAGGGAAGTAATGAAAAACTGTTTTTT
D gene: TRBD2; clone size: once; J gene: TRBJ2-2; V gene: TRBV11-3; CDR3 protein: CASSLPVRAGGTGELFF; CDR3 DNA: TGTGCCAGCAGCTTACCGGTCAGAGCGGGGGGAACCGGGGAGCTGTTTTTT
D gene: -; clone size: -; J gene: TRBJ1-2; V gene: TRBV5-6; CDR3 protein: CASSPLGSTGGYGYTF; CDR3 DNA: TGTGCCAGCAGCCCTCTTGGATCGACCGGGGGCTATGGCTACACCTTC
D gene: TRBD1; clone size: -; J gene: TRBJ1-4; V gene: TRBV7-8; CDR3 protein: CASSRDRGQEKLFF; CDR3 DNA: TGTGCCAGCAGCCGGGACAGGGGGCAAGAAAAACTGTTTTTT